A single sample is the source of the 2 T cell receptor beta chains below, sequenced in a study of regulatory T cells in long-lasting Graves disease. Libraries of TCR beta came from iRepertoire HTBI primers plus Arm-PCR of CDR3 regions. TCRdb redid the calling of the multiplex PCR reads with MiXCR, one entry per CDR3 protein. The table lists roughly 450,000 distinct CDR3 sequences, less than 25% of them singletons, with over 7.5% in the top ten. As for time point: persistent/refractory GD, antithyroid drugs over 5 years with positive TRAb. Researchers made the TCR library from RNA that was extracted from PBMCs. The specimen was peripheral blood mononuclear cells (PBMCs), collected when the disease was refractory, from a patient treated with antithyroid drugs. These receptor sequences come from a female donor with Graves disease.

This clonotype was seen many times. This rearrangement joins TRBV11-1 to TRBJ2-2; perhaps TRBD1 as D (5 bases). V was trimmed by 4 bases and J by 1 base, leaving 10 bases between them. The CDR3 is 15 residues long. Per germline, CDR1 SGHAT and CDR2 FQDESV (reference sequence). The CDR3 DNA is TGTGCCAGCAGCTCAGCTGACAGGAACACCGGGGAGCTGTTTTTT. Protein product: CASSSADRNTGELFF. Drawing the rest from reference TRBV11-1 and TRBJ2-2, the complete variable domain is EAEVAQSPRYKITEKSQAVAFWCDPISGHATLYWYRQILGQGPELLVQFQDESVVDDSQLPKDRFSAERLKGVDSTLKIQPAELGDSAMYLCASSSADRNTGELFFGEGSRLTVL.

There are a few counts of this clonotype. The chain combines TRBV4-3 with TRBJ2-2, with D hard to call. The ends were cut back, 0 bases at V and 7 bases at J, with 6 bases in the middle. Germline lookup yields CDR1 LGHNA and CDR2 YSLEER. CDR3 length: 13 residues. The CDR3 sequence is CASSQEGNGELFF. The DNA for the CDR3 is TGCGCCAGCAGCCAAGAGGGCAACGGGGAGCTGTTTTTT.